A selection of T cell receptor beta chains follows, all from one sample in a study of T cells in localized non-small cell lung cancer. Only in-frame clones appear in the TCRdb table, and some are missing; sequencing was by immunoSEQ multiplex PCR. The table lists about 20,000 clones, approximately 90% of them singletons, with 5.5% to 8% in the top ten. Sequencing used peripheral blood, obtained before any cancer treatment. Every receptor here comes from a male donor aged 60 or over with stage I squamous cell lung carcinoma. Each CDR3 is given without its conserved first and last residue.

v_gene	j_gene	CDR3aa
TRBV9	TRBJ1-5	ASSVGGGMNQPQH
TRBV28	TRBJ1-6	ASCGAAASYNSPLH
TRBV19	TRBJ2-2	ASSILPPGGTGELF
TRBV13	TRBJ2-2	ASSPPGQVIGTGELF
TRBV2	TRBJ1-2	ASLERQFSNYGYT
TRBV30	TRBJ2-3	AWSSGGTDTQY
TRBV4-1	TRBJ1-4	ASSQGFGQGGEKLF
TRBV4-2	TRBJ2-7	ASSQGGRDRGYEQY
TRBV15	TRBJ2-5	ATTGIFRGPGETQY
TRBV18	TRBJ1-1	ASSLDRTLVATEAF
TRBV25-1	TRBJ2-6	ASHRLLGANVLT
TRBV5-4	TRBJ2-5	ASSHAGSLETQY
TRBV2	TRBJ1-2	ASIQGGTDRHGYT
TRBV7-2	TRBJ1-2	ASSFTEGYGYT
TRBV9	TRBJ1-6	ASQGDNSPLH
TRBV5-5	TRBJ2-7	ASSFRTEYEQY
TRBV7-9	TRBJ1-2	ASSLEFLQGNGYT
TRBV5-6	TRBJ1-2	ASRAWGGRGFYGYT
TRBV6-6	TRBJ1-2	ASSPPVRDYGYT
TRBV29-1	TRBJ1-1	SASPGQWGTEAF
TRBV5-1	TRBJ2-7	ASSWGTGYEQY
TRBV6-6	TRBJ1-1	ASSYNGRGLDTEAF
TRBV29-1	TRBJ2-5	SVDASGVSETQY
TRBV4-1	TRBJ1-3	ASSQETGWTGNTIY
TRBV9	TRBJ1-2	ASSLFPAPNYGYT
TRBV19	TRBJ1-6	ASSIGPYNSPLH
TRBV27	TRBJ2-7	ASSPPTGVRQY
TRBV9	TRBJ1-1	ASSVGTVGTEAF
TRBV30	TRBJ1-5	AWSGGGGRDQPQH
TRBV18	TRBJ2-1	ASSTQGRENEQF
TRBV28	TRBJ2-7	ASSQQAARYEQY
TRBV19	TRBJ1-2	ASSMGQGSGYT
TRBV30	TRBJ1-6	AWKEGSYNSPLH
TRBV5-4	TRBJ1-1	ASSLVTGPNTEAF
TRBV5-4	TRBJ1-1	ASSTGVVRGTEAF
TRBV7-9	TRBJ2-1	ASSLPATGGANNEQF
TRBV6-6	TRBJ1-2	ASNSPAPYGYT
TRBV29-1	TRBJ2-3	SAPTVGGTSSGTQY
TRBV9	TRBJ2-1	ASSFQTSGGLYNEQF
TRBV27	TRBJ2-2	ASSFTPGVVVGELF
TRBV6-5	TRBJ2-7	ASSSGRTSYEQY
TRBV9	TRBJ2-1	ASSVAGTYNEQF
TRBV27	TRBJ1-2	ASSLSGPMIYGYT
TRBV10-3	TRBJ1-5	ATGQGEGNQPQH